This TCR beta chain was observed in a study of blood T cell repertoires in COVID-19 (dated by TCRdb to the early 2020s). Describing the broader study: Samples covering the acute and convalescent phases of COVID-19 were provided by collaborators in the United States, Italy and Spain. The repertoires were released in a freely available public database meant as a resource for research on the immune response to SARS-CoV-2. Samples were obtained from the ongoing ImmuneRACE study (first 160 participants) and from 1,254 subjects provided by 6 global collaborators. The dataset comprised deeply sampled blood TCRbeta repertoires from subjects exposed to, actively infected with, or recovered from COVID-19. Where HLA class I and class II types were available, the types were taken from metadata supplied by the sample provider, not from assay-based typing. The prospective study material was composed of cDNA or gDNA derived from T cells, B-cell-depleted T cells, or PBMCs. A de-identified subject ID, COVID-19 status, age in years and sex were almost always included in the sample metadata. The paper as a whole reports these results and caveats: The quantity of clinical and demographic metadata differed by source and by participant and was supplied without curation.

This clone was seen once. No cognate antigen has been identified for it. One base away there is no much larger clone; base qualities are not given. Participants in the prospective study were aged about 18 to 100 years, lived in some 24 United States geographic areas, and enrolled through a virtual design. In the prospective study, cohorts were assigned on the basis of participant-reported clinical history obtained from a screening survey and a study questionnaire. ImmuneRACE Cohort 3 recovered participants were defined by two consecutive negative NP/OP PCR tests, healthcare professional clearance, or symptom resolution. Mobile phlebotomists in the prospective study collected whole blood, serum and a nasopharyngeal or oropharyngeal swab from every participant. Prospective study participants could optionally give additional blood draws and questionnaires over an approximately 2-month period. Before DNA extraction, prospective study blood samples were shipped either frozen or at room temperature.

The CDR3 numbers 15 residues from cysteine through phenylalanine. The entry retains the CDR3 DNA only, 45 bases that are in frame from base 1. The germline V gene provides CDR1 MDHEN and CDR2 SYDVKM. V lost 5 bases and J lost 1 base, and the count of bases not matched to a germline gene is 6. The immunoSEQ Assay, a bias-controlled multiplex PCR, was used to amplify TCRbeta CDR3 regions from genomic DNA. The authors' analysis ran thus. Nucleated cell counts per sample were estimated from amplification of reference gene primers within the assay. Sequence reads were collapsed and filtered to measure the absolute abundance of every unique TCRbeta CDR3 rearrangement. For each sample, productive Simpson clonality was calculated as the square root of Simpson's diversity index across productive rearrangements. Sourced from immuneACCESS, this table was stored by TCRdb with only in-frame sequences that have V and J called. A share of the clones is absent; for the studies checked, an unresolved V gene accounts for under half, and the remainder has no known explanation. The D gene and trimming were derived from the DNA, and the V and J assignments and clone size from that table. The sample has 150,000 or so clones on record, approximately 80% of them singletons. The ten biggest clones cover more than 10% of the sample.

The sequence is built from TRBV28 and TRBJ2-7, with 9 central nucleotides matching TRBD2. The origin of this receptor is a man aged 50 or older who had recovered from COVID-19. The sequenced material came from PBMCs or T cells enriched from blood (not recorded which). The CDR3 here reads CASSRAGGPSYEQYF. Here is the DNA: TGTGCCAGCAGTAGAGCGGGGGGTCCTTCCTACGAGCAGTACTTC.